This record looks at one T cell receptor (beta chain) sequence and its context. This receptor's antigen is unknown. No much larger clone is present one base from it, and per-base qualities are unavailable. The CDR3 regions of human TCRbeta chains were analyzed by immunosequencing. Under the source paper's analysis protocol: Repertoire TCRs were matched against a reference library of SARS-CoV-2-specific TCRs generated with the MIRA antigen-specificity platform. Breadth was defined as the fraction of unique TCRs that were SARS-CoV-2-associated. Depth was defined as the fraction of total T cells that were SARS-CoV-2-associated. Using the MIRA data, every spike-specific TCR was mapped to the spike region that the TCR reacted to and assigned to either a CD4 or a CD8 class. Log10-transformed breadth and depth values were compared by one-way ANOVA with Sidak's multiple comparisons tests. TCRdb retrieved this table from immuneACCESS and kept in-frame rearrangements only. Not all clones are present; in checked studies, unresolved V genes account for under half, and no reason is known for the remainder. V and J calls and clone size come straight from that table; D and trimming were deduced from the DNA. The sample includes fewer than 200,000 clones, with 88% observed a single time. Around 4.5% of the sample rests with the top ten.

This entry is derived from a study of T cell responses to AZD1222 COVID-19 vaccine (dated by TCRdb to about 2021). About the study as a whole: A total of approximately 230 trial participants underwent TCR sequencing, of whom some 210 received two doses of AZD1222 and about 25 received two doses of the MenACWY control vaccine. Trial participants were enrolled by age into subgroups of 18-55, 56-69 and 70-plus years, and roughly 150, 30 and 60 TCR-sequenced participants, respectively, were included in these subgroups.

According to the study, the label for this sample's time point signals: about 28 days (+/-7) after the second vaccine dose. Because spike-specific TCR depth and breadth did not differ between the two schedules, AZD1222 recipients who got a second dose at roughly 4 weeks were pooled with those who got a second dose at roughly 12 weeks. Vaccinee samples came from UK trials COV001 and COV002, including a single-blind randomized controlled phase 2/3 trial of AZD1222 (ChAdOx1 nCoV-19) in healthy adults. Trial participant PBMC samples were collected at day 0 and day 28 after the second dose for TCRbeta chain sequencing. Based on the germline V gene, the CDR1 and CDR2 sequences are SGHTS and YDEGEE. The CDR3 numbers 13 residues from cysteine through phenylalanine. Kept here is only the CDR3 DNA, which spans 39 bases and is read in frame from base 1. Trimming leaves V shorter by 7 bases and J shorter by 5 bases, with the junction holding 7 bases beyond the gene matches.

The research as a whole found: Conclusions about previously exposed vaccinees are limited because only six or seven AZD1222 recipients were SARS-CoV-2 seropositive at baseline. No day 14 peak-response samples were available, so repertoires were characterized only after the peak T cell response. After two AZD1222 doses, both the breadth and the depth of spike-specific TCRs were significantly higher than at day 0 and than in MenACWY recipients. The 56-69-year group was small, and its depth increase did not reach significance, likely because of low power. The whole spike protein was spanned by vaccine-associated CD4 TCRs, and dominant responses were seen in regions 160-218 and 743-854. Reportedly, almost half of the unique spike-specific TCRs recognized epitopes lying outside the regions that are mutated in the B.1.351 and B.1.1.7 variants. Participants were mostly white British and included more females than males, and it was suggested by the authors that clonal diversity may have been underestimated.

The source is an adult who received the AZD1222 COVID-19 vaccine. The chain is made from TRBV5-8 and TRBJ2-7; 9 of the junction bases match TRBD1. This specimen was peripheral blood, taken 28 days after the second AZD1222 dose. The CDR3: CASRSGTGNEQYF. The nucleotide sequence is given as TGTGCCAGCCGCTCCGGGACAGGGAACGAGCAGTACTTC.